Detailed here is one T cell receptor (beta chain). The data are from a study of blood T cell repertoires in COVID-19. Study details: Acute and convalescent COVID-19 samples came from the United States, Italy and Spain.

The CDR3 has 14 residues. Germline CDR1 and CDR2: KGHSH and LQKENI. With 8 bases clipped from V and 4 bases from J, the junction kept 10 bases outside the gene matches. Generated by immunoSEQ multiplex PCR, the TCRdb table keeps only in-frame clones and is missing some. The table records about 69,000 clones, 75% to 80% of them present only once. V usage is TRBV18 and J usage is TRBJ1-1, with 7 bases matching TRBD1. The TCR sequence derives from a human donor in a cohort sampled during active COVID-19. The sample taken for sequencing was peripheral blood. CDR3 loop: CASRLPGTATEAFF. The CDR3, as DNA: TGTGCCAGCCGACTCCCCGGGACAGCCACTGAAGCTTTCTTT.